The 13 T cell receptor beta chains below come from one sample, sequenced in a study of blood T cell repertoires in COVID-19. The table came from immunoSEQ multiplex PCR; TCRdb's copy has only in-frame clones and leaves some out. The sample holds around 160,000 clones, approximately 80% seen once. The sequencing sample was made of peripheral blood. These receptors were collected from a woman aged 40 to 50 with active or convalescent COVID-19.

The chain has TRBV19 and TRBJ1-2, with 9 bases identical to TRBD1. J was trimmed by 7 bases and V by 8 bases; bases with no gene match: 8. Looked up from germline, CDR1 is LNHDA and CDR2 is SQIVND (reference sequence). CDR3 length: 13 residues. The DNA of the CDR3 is TGTGCCAGTCGGACAGGGGATCTTGTTGGCTACACCTTC. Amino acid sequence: CASRTGDLVGYTF.

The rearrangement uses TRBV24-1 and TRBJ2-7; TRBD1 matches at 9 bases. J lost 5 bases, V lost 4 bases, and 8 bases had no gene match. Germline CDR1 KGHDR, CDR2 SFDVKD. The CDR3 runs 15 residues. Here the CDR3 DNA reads TGTGCCACCAGTGACCCCGACAGGGGGAGGCACGAGCAGTACTTC. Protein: CATSDPDRGRHEQYF.

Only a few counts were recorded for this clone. CDR3 sequence (DNA): TGTGCCTCAAGACAGGGGATGAACACTGAAGCTTTCTTT. Its protein product is CASRQGMNTEAFF. This chain connects TRBV30 to TRBJ1-1; TRBD1 aligns across 8 bases. This CDR3 comprises 13 residues. After removal of 7 bases from V and 0 bases from J, the junction contained 4 bases not matched to a gene. Germline CDR1 GTSNPN, CDR2 SVGIG (reference sequence).

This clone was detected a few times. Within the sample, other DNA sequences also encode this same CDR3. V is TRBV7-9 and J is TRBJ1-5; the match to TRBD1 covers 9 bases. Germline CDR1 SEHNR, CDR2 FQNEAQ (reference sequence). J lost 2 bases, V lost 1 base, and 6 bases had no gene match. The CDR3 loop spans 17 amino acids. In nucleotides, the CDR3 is TGTGCCAGCAGCTTAGGACAGGGGGGAATAGGCAATCAGCCCCAGCATTTT. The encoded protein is CASSLGQGGIGNQPQHF.

CDR3 residues: CASSLGRSESYGYTF. In DNA form, the CDR3 reads TGTGCCAGCAGCCTTGGGAGGTCAGAGTCCTATGGCTACACCTTC. J is TRBJ1-2 and V is TRBV7-8; no clear D gene. In germline, CDR1 is SGHVS, CDR2 FQNEAQ. This CDR3 is built from 15 residues. The V gene lost 5 bases and the J gene lost 4 bases, with 17 bases spanning the gap.

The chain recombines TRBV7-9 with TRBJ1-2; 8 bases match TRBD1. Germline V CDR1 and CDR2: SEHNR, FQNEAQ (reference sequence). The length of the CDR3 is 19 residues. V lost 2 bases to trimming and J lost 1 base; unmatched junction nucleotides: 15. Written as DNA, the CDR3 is TGTGCCAGCAGCTTACCCAAATCCCGGACAGGGAAGAATAACTATGGCTACACCTTC. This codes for CASSLPKSRTGKNNYGYTF.

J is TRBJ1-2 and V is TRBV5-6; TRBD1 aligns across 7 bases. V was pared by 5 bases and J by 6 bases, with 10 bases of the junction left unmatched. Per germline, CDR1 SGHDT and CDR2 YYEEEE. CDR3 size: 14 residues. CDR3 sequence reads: CASRTRGRNHGYTF. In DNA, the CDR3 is TGTGCCAGCAGGACAAGGGGGCGCAACCATGGCTACACCTTC.

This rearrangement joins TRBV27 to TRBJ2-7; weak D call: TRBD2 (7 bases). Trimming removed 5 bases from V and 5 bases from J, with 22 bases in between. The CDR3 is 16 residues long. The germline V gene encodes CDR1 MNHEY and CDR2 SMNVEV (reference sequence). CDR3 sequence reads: CASSGGGGQTLDEQYF. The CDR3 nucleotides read TGTGCCAGCAGTGGGGGCGGGGGTCAAACCTTGGACGAGCAGTACTTC.

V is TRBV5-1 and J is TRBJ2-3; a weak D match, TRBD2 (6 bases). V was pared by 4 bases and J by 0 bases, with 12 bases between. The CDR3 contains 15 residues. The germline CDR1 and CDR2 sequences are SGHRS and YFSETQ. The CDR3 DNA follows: TGCGCCAGCAGCCCAGCGGAGGGGAGCACAGATACGCAGTATTTT. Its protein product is CASSPAEGSTDTQYF.

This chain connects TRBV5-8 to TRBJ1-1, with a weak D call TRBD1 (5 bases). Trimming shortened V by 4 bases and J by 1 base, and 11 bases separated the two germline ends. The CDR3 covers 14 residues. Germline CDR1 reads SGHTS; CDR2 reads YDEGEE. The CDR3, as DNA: TGTGCCAGCAGCCTCCCCCAGGGGAACACTGAAGCTTTCTTT. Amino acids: CASSLPQGNTEAFF.

The DNA for the CDR3 is TGTGCCAGCAGCTCCCTCCCTTACGAGCAGTACTTC. It yields the protein CASSSLPYEQYF. The chain combines TRBV27 with TRBJ2-7; D not certain. Trimming left V 6 bases short and J 4 bases short, with 10 bases between. The CDR3 spans 12 residues. Per germline, CDR1 MNHEY and CDR2 SMNVEV (reference sequence).

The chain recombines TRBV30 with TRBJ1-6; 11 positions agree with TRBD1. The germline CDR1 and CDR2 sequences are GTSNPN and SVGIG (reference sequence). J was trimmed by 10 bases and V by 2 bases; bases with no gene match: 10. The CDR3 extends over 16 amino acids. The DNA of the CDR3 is TGTGCCTGGAGTCCCTATCGGACAGGGGGCCTATCACCCCTCCACTTT. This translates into CAWSPYRTGGLSPLHF.

The CDR3 reads CATSRDPGSYEQYF. The CDR3 DNA reads TGTGCCACCAGCAGAGATCCGGGATCCTACGAGCAGTACTTC. This rearrangement joins TRBV15 to TRBJ2-7; a possible D gene is TRBD2 (5 bases). Per the germline V gene, CDR1 is LNHNV and CDR2 is YYDKDF (reference sequence). The CDR3 totals 14 residues. Trimming pared 0 bases from V and 1 base from J, leaving 7 bases between.